This is a list of T cell receptor beta chains from one sample in a study of blood T cells in healthy people across ages. Using its own MiXCR run on the 5' RACE reads, TCRdb lists one record per CDR3 protein. The repertoire has hundreds of thousands of distinct CDR3 sequences, around 62% of them found once; the top ten carry about 27%. Sequenced material: blood. The receptors were gathered from a man aged 25-45 years in good health. The CDR3 runs from the conserved cysteine through the conserved F or W. The D gene is left open where the match is weak. Clone size is not always given. Where it is, it says once, few, many or a class for expanded clones.

D	V	length	J	size	DNA	CDR3
NA	TRBV29-1	13	TRBJ2-1	NA	TGCAGCGTTGAGGAGGGGAGCTACAATGAGCAGTTCTTC	CSVEEGSYNEQFF
NA	TRBV20-1	11	TRBJ2-7	few	TGCAGTTCGTTGAGGTCCTACGAGCAGTACTTC	CSSLRSYEQYF
NA	TRBV4-2	14	TRBJ2-1	NA	TGTGCCAGCAGCGTACTTGGAGTGGGGAATGAGCAGTTCTTC	CASSVLGVGNEQFF
TRBD1	TRBV6-1	16	TRBJ2-1	NA	TGTGCCAGCAGTGACCTGGGACAGCTTGCCTACAATGAGCAGTTCTTC	CASSDLGQLAYNEQFF
TRBD1	TRBV7-8	13	TRBJ2-7	few	TGTGCCAGCAGCCCCGGGACAGGGGTGGAGCAGTACTTC	CASSPGTGVEQYF
NA	TRBV5-1	15	TRBJ1-2	NA	TGCGCCAGCAGCTTGGTACAGGGATCGGTCTATGGCTACACCTTC	CASSLVQGSVYGYTF
NA	TRBV20-1	14	TRBJ2-2	NA	TGCAGTGCTAGAGTCGGACTGCATGCCGGGGAGCTGTTTTTT	CSARVGLHAGELFF
NA	TRBV28	14	TRBJ1-4	NA	TGTGCCAGCAGTTTAACGCCTACTAATGAAAAACTGTTTTTT	CASSLTPTNEKLFF
NA	TRBV6-5	14	TRBJ2-3	NA	TGTGCCAGCAGTCTACAGGGTCGTACAGATACGCAGTATTTT	CASSLQGRTDTQYF
NA	TRBV20-1	11	TRBJ2-5	few	TGCAGTGCTCATTGGGGGGAGACCCAGTACTTC	CSAHWGETQYF
NA	TRBV3-1	17	TRBJ1-4	NA	TGTGCCAGCAGCCAAGATTCTACGCAGGGCCTTAATGAAAAACTGTTTTTT	CASSQDSTQGLNEKLFF
NA	TRBV7-2	14	TRBJ2-7	once	TGTGCCAGCAGCCTTACCGGACTGATCTACGAGCAGTACTTC	CASSLTGLIYEQYF
NA	TRBV27	16	TRBJ1-6	once	TGTGCCAGCAGTCCACGGACAGTCTCCTATAATTCACTCCTCCACTTT	CASSPRTVSYNSLLHF
NA	TRBV7-9	15	TRBJ1-2	NA	TGTGCCAGCAGCCCGTATCAGAAGGAGAACTATGGCTACACCTTC	CASSPYQKENYGYTF
NA	TRBV4-3	15	TRBJ2-5	NA	TGCGCCAGCAGCCAAGAGAATAGGGGCGCGGAGACCCAGTACTTC	CASSQENRGAETQYF
TRBD2	TRBV12-3/TRBV12-4	12	TRBJ2-5	NA	TGTACCAGCCGGACTAGCGGAGAGACCCAGTACTTC	CTSRTSGETQYF
NA	TRBV9	15	TRBJ2-6	once	TGTGCCAGCAGCGTAGCCGGGGGACGGGCCAACGTCCTGACTTTC	CASSVAGGRANVLTF
NA	TRBV6-2/TRBV6-3	12	TRBJ1-2	NA	TGTGCCAGCAGTTACGGCCACTATGGCTACACCTTC	CASSYGHYGYTF
NA	TRBV7-8	15	TRBJ2-2	NA	TGTGCCAGCAGCCAAGCCGTTCCGGGACTCGGGGAGCTGTTTTTT	CASSQAVPGLGELFF
TRBD2	TRBV9	13	TRBJ2-1	NA	TGTGCCAGCGCCGGGACTAACTACAATGAGCAGTTCTTC	CASAGTNYNEQFF
NA	TRBV7-9	15	TRBJ2-1	few	TGTGCCAGCAGCCAAGACCGGGGCGCCTACAATGAGCAGTTCTTC	CASSQDRGAYNEQFF
TRBD2	TRBV29-1	14	TRBJ2-1	NA	TGCAGCGCCGAGACTAGCGGGGGCCACAATGAGCAGTTCTTC	CSAETSGGHNEQFF
NA	TRBV20-1	16	TRBJ1-4	few	TGCAGTGCTAGAGAGTCTCTCGGGGGGGGAGATGAAAAACTGTTTTTT	CSARESLGGGDEKLFF
NA	TRBV7-2	14	TRBJ2-3	many	TGCGCCAGCAGCTTGGGACTCACCACAGATACGCAGTATTTT	CASSLGLTTDTQYF